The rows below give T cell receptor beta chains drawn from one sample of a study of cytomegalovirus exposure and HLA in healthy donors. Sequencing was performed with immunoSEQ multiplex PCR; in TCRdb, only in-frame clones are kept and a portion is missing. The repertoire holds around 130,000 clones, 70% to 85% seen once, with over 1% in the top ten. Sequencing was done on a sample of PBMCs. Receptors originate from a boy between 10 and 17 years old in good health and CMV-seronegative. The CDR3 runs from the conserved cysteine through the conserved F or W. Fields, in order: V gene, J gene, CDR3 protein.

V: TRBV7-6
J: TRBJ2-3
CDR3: CASSAEPSGRTDTQYF

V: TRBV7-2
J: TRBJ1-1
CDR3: CASSLRRGTEAFF

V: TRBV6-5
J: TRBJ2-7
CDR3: CARDRVSYEQYF

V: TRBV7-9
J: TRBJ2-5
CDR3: CSSSFGTAGTQYF

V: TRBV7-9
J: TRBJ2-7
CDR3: CASSSGQGGTDEQYF

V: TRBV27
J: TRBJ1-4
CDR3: CASSVAGGTAEKLFF

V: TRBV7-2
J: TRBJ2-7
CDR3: CASSFWGEAGYTGSYEQYF

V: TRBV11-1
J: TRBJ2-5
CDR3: CASSLAGRRETQYF

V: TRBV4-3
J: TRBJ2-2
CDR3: CASSRYPGLAGGPNTGELFF

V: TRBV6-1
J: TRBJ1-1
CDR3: CASSEAQGGTEAFF

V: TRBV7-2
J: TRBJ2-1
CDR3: CASSPPYGNEQFF

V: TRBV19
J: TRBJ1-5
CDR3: CASSIVRPKTGAPYSNQPQHF